The 32 T cell receptor beta chains below come from one sample, sequenced in a study of human T cells and chemical hapten exposure. MiXCR was run by TCRdb on the 5' RACE reads, yielding one entry per CDR3 protein. The sample contains approximately 80,000 distinct CDR3 sequences, approximately 16% of which appear only once. Unfractionated whole blood was the source from which total RNA was extracted. The receptor source for this set is a female donor in good health.

This chain uses TRBV20-1 with TRBJ1-5; no reliable D call. Deletions cut 5 bases from V and 3 bases from J, with 17 bases between. Germline CDR1 and CDR2: DFQATT and SNEGSKA (reference sequence). The CDR3 spans 15 residues. CDR3 sequence reads: CSAPAGQAPNQPQHF. The CDR3 coding sequence is TGCAGTGCTCCCGCTGGGCAAGCACCCAATCAGCCCCAGCATTTT.

This clonotype was counted only a few times. The chain is built from TRBV9 and TRBJ1-4; the D gene is possibly TRBD1 (6 bases). Trimming stripped 1 base from V and 5 bases from J, with 15 bases between. CDR3 length: 16 residues. Germline lookup yields CDR1 SGDLS and CDR2 YYNGEE. This CDR3 reads CASSVSVGGQNEKLFF. CDR3 in DNA: TGTGCCAGCAGCGTAAGTGTGGGGGGCCAGAATGAAAAACTGTTTTTT.

In this sample, this clonotype turned up a few times. The chain uses TRBV20-1 and TRBJ1-1; D is ambiguous. Trimming left V 5 bases short and J 2 bases short, with 12 bases between. Germline V gives CDR1 DFQATT, CDR2 SNEGSKA (reference sequence). The CDR3 sequence is 13 residues long. This CDR3 reads CSAPDAFNTEAFF. The DNA of the CDR3 is TGCAGTGCTCCAGACGCGTTTAACACTGAAGCTTTCTTT.

CDR3 DNA sequence: TGTGCCAGCACCGAGCTTACCCGACAGGACCTCTCTGGAAACACCATATATTTT. Its translation: CASTELTRQDLSGNTIYF. The rearrangement uses TRBV7-9 and TRBJ1-3; D may be TRBD1 (6 bases). The CDR3 has 18 residues. Trimming left V 7 bases short and J 0 bases short, with 22 bases between. Per germline, CDR1 SEHNR and CDR2 FQNEAQ (reference sequence).

The J gene is TRBJ2-1, the V gene TRBV15, with D possibly matching TRBD1 (5 bases). The CDR3 extends over 13 amino acids. V was cut by 3 bases and J by 8 bases, with 11 bases left in between. Germline CDR1 and CDR2: LNHNV and YYDKDF (reference sequence). The CDR3 loop reads CATSSQGEDEQFF. The CDR3 bases are TGTGCCACCAGCAGCCAAGGGGAAGATGAGCAGTTCTTC.

This clonotype was observed a few times. This chain uses TRBV6-5 with TRBJ1-3; maybe TRBD1 (6 bases). The CDR3 spans 17 residues. Germline V lookup: CDR1 MNHEY, CDR2 SVGAGI. The ends were cut back, 6 bases at V and 1 base at J, with 19 bases in the middle. CDR3 nucleotide sequence: TGTGCCAGCAGACAAAATCCGGGACACACTTCTGGAAACACCATATATTTT. It specifies CASRQNPGHTSGNTIYF.

This clonotype was observed a handful of times. The chain is built from TRBV29-1 and TRBJ1-2; D not resolved. The CDR3 totals 15 residues. The germline V gene has CDR1 SQVTM and CDR2 ANQGSEA. Trimming removed 0 bases from V and 4 bases from J, with 15 bases in between. This CDR3 is CSVEDMAGSSYGYTF. The CDR3 DNA reads as TGCAGCGTTGAAGATATGGCAGGATCGAGCTATGGCTACACCTTC.

This clonotype was counted between two and nine times. The CDR3 DNA reads as TGTGCCAGCAGACGAATGACTAGCGGGAGTGAGACCCAGTACTTC. Its protein product is CASRRMTSGSETQYF. The chain carries TRBV7-8 and TRBJ2-5, with 12 bases lining up with TRBD2. The V and J ends lost 6 bases and 5 bases, in that order; junction bases with no gene match: 7. Germline V lookup: CDR1 SGHVS, CDR2 FQNEAQ. The CDR3 contains 15 residues.

The rearrangement uses TRBV6-5 and TRBJ2-3; tentatively, D is TRBD1 (5 bases). The germline CDR1 and CDR2 sequences are MNHEY and SVGAGI. The CDR3 runs to 15 residues. Between the trimmed V and J ends, which lost 3 bases and 1 base, there was a span of 11 bases. CDR3 sequence (DNA): TGTGCCAGCAGTTATCGAGGCAGGGGCACAGATACGCAGTATTTT. It yields the protein CASSYRGRGTDTQYF.

The genes are TRBV5-4 and TRBJ1-2; D is unclear. The germline gives CDR1 SGHNT, CDR2 YYREEE (reference sequence). The CDR3 spans 15 residues. The ends were cut back, 0 bases at V and 0 bases at J, with 9 bases in the middle. The CDR3 nucleotides are TGTGCCAGCAGCTTGGGGCAACTATCTAACTATGGCTACACCTTC. It is translated as CASSLGQLSNYGYTF.

The V gene is TRBV28, the J gene TRBJ2-3, with D hard to call. This CDR3 region has 13 residues. Trimming took 3 bases from V and 2 from J, leaving 6 bases between them. The V gene's germline CDR1 is MDHEN and CDR2 SYDVKM. The CDR3 DNA is TGTGCCAGCAGTTTTCAGTACACAGATACGCAGTATTTT. Its protein is CASSFQYTDTQYF.

This clonotype turned up a few times. J is TRBJ1-2 and V is TRBV20-1; weak D call: TRBD1 (5 bases). V gave up 4 bases and J gave up 8 bases, with 11 bases separating them. CDR1 is DFQATT and CDR2 is SNEGSKA in the germline V gene (reference sequence). The CDR3 sequence is 11 residues long. Here the CDR3 reads CSAKRGEGYTF. CDR3 nucleotide sequence: TGCAGTGCTAAGAGGGGTGAGGGCTACACCTTC.

The rearrangement uses TRBV7-2 and TRBJ2-7, with D unclear. The germline V gene has CDR1 SGHTA and CDR2 FQGNSA. The V and J ends lost 6 bases and 2 bases respectively, with 5 bases between them. CDR3 length: 11 amino acids. The CDR3 DNA reads TGTGCCAGCAGTCGGACCTACGAGCAGTACTTC. It codes for CASSRTYEQYF.

The gene calls are TRBV5-1 and TRBJ2-1, with D maybe TRBD2 (5 bases). The germline gives CDR1 SGHRS, CDR2 YFSETQ. The CDR3 extends over 15 amino acids. V shed 0 bases and J shed 6 bases, with 13 bases lying between them. The CDR3 protein is CASSLASKKPNEQFF. The CDR3 nucleotides read TGCGCCAGCAGCTTGGCTAGCAAGAAGCCCAATGAGCAGTTCTTC.

V is TRBV10-3 and J is TRBJ1-5; D gene unclear. CDR3 length: 14 amino acids. In germline, CDR1 is ENHRY, CDR2 SYGVKD. Trimming took 2 bases from V and 0 from J, leaving 5 bases between them. The CDR3 sequence is CAISEGYSNQPQHF. CDR3 nucleotides: TGTGCCATCAGTGAGGGGTATAGCAATCAGCCCCAGCATTTT.

This clonotype was seen a few times. The V gene is TRBV6-1, the J gene TRBJ1-1, with D tentatively TRBD1 (5 bases). Germline V gives CDR1 MNHNS, CDR2 SASEGT. V lost 7 bases, J lost 0 bases, and 24 bases lay in between. The length of the CDR3 is 18 residues. CDR3 sequence: CASTLWGEGRDVNTEAFF. The CDR3 DNA reads TGTGCCAGCACCCTCTGGGGTGAGGGGCGAGACGTGAACACTGAAGCTTTCTTT.

V and J are TRBV25-1 and TRBJ1-3; D gene unclear. The CDR3 runs to 14 residues. Per the germline V gene, CDR1 is MGHDK and CDR2 is SYGVNS. The V end was cut by 2 bases, the J end by 0 bases, with 5 bases between. In DNA form, the CDR3 reads TGTGCCAGCAGTGAAGCGGCCTCTGGAAACACCATATATTTT. Translated, it gives CASSEAASGNTIYF. Based on the CDR3 plus reference TRBV25-1 and TRBJ1-3, the full variable domain is EADIYQTPRYLVIGTGKKITLECSQTMGHDKMYWYQQDPGMELHLIHYSYGVNSTEKGDLSSESTVSRIRTEHFPLTLESARPSHTSQYLCASSEAASGNTIYFGEGSWLTVV.

V and J are TRBV19 and TRBJ1-5, with 7 bases identical to TRBD1. Germline CDR1 and CDR2: LNHDA and SQIVND (reference sequence). The V and J ends lost 8 bases and 0 bases, in that order; junction bases with no gene match: 16. The CDR3 spans 18 residues. This chain's CDR3 is CASSLDRLGGHSNQPQHF. DNA for the CDR3: TGTGCCAGTTCCCTGGACAGGCTCGGGGGGCATAGCAATCAGCCCCAGCATTTT. Using reference TRBV19 and TRBJ1-5 for the parts outside the CDR3, the full variable domain is DGGITQSPKYLFRKEGQNVTLSCEQNLNHDAMYWYRQDPGQGLRLIYYSQIVNDFQKGDIAEGYSVSREKKESFPLTVTSAQKNPTAFYLCASSLDRLGGHSNQPQHFGDGTRLSIL.

This clonotype was seen only a few times. The V gene is TRBV7-2, the J gene TRBJ1-4, with TRBD1 matching 7 bases. This CDR3 spans 13 amino acids. In germline, CDR1 is SGHTA, CDR2 FQGNSA. V shed 5 bases, J shed 13 bases, and the junction held 10 bases outside the gene matches. The DNA for the CDR3 is TGTGCCAGCAGCCCGGGGCGGCAGGGGGGACTGTTTTTT. Translated, it gives CASSPGRQGGLFF.

V is TRBV7-9 and J is TRBJ2-5; D is unresolved. V lost 0 bases, J lost 2 bases, and 7 bases lay in between. The V gene's germline CDR1 is SEHNR and CDR2 FQNEAQ (reference sequence). The CDR3 loop spans 14 amino acids. The CDR3 sequence is CASSLAPVQETQYF. The CDR3 DNA reads as TGTGCCAGCAGCTTAGCGCCAGTACAAGAGACCCAGTACTTC.

This clonotype was observed a handful of times. The rearrangement joins TRBV30 to TRBJ2-7; D may be TRBD1 (5 bases). This CDR3 comprises 17 residues. Germline loops: CDR1 GTSNPN, CDR2 SVGIG (reference sequence). V lost 3 bases, J lost 4 bases, and 25 bases lay in between. CDR3 protein: CAWRDNYRTGPPYEQYF. CDR3 coding DNA: TGTGCCTGGAGGGATAATTACAGGACGGGCCCCCCGTACGAGCAGTACTTC.

This clonotype has a handful of counts. The gene calls are TRBV25-1 and TRBJ1-1, with 10 bases fitting TRBD1. The CDR3 length is 20 residues. Germline values: CDR1 MGHDK, CDR2 SYGVNS. Trimming removed 3 bases from V and 3 bases from J; junction bases left unmatched: 19. The CDR3 DNA reads as TGTGCCAGCAGTGAGGGGGTTCCGGGACAGGGGATTAGTGGTTACACTGAAGCTTTCTTT. It specifies CASSEGVPGQGISGYTEAFF.

The V gene is TRBV13, the J gene TRBJ2-3; D is ambiguous. Germline assignment: CDR1 PRHDT and CDR2 FYEKMQ (reference sequence). The V and J ends lost 6 bases and 2 bases respectively, with 9 bases between them. The CDR3 contains 13 residues. CDR3 DNA: TGTGCCAGCAGGACAAGAGACACAGATACGCAGTATTTT. It encodes CASRTRDTDTQYF.

This clonotype was picked up a small number of times. The chain combines TRBV4-3 with TRBJ2-5; 8 bases map to TRBD1. This CDR3 spans 14 amino acids. V was clipped by 0 bases and J by 7 bases; unmatched bases: 4. Germline V CDR1 and CDR2: LGHNA, YSLEER. CDR3 loop: CASSQEGQGGTQYF. The CDR3 coding sequence is TGCGCCAGCAGCCAAGAAGGACAGGGAGGGACCCAGTACTTC.

The chain links TRBV30 to TRBJ1-5; D remains unclear. Germline V lookup: CDR1 GTSNPN, CDR2 SVGIG (reference sequence). V gave up 1 base and J gave up 4 bases, with 5 bases separating them. CDR3 length equals 12 residues. The CDR3 loop is CAWSDGNQPQHF. CDR3 coding DNA: TGTGCCTGGAGTGATGGGAATCAGCCCCAGCATTTT.

This chain connects TRBV19 to TRBJ2-3; D remains unclear. V was shortened by 6 bases and J by 1 base, with 17 bases between the two germline ends. Germline loops: CDR1 LNHDA, CDR2 SQIVND (reference sequence). This CDR3 region has 16 residues. The CDR3, as DNA: TGTGCCAGTAGCCCTGACTCCTTCGGAGGCACAGATACGCAGTATTTT. This encodes CASSPDSFGGTDTQYF.

V and J are TRBV19 and TRBJ1-6; weak D call: TRBD1 (6 bases). The length of the CDR3 is 14 residues. Between the trimmed V and J ends, which lost 7 bases and 9 bases, there was a span of 16 bases. The germline CDR1 and CDR2 sequences are LNHDA and SQIVND (reference sequence). The CDR3 DNA follows: TGTGCCAGTACCGCGGGGGGCGAAAGTTCACCCCTCCACTTT. Translation: CASTAGGESSPLHF.

V is TRBV12-3 or TRBV12-4 and J is TRBJ2-2; a weak D match, TRBD1 (6 bases). The V gene lost 6 bases and the J gene lost 2 bases, with 13 bases spanning the gap. The CDR3 sequence is 15 residues long. As DNA, the CDR3 is TGTGCCAGCAGCTGGACAGTAGTAAACACCGGGGAGCTGTTTTTT. It translates to CASSWTVVNTGELFF.

The V and J genes are TRBV3-1 and TRBJ2-7, with D perhaps matching TRBD1 (6 bases). With 5 bases removed from V and 3 bases from J, the gap between germline ends came to 20 bases. This CDR3 region has 16 residues. Per the germline V gene, CDR1 is LGHDT and CDR2 is YNNKEL (reference sequence). The CDR3 is CASSRGSWRGHYEQYF. The CDR3 region has the DNA TGTGCCAGCAGCAGGGGGTCGTGGCGTGGGCACTACGAGCAGTACTTC.

The sample holds a few counts of this clonotype. This chain joins TRBV19 and TRBJ1-6, with TRBD1 matching over 8 bases. The CDR3 length is 15 residues. With 5 bases clipped from V and 9 bases from J, the junction kept 9 bases outside the gene matches. The germline V gene has CDR1 LNHDA and CDR2 SQIVND (reference sequence). This chain's CDR3 is CASSLPGQVTSPLHF. In DNA, the CDR3 is TGTGCCAGTAGTCTGCCGGGACAGGTGACTTCACCCCTCCACTTT.

The chain links TRBV6-5 to TRBJ1-1; 7 nucleotides match TRBD1. Trimming at V came to 6 bases and at J to 0 bases, leaving 22 bases not matched to a gene. Germline V gives CDR1 MNHEY, CDR2 SVGAGI. The CDR3 is 20 residues long. The CDR3 region is CASSPTTQLRGLRMNTEAFF. CDR3 DNA sequence: TGTGCCAGCAGCCCCACTACTCAATTGAGGGGGCTACGGATGAACACTGAAGCTTTCTTT.

This chain links TRBV2 with TRBJ2-3; 14 bases agree with TRBD2. This CDR3 has 16 amino acids. The V and J ends lost 6 bases and 6 bases, in that order; junction bases with no gene match: 8. Looked up from germline, CDR1 is SNHLY and CDR2 is FYNNEI. In nucleotides, the CDR3 is TGTGCCAGCAGCACCGGGACTAGCGGGGGAGGGGATACGCAGTATTTT. It yields the protein CASSTGTSGGGDTQYF.